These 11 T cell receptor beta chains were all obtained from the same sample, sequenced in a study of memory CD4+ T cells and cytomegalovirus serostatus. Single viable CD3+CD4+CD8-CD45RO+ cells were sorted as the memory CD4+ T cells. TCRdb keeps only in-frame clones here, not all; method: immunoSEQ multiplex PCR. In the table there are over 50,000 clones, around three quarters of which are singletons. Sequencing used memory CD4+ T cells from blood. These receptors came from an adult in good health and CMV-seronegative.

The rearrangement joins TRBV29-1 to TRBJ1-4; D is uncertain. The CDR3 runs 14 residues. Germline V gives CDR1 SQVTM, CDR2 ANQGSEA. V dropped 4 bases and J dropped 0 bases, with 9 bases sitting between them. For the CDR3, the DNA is TGCAGCGTTGCAGGTGTGGCAACTAATGAAAAACTGTTTTTT. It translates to CSVAGVATNEKLFF.

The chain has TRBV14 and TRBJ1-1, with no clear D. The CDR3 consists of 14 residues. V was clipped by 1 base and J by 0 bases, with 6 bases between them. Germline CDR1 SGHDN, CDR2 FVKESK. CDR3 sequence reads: CASSQAKLNTEAFF. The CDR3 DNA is TGTGCCAGCAGCCAAGCTAAGTTGAACACTGAAGCTTTCTTT.

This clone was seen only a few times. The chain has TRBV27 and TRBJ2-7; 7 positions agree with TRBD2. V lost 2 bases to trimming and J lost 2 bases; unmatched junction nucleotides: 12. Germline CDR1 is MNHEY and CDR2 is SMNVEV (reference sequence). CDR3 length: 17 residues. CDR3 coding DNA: TGTGCCAGCAGTTTAACGGGGGGACGGATATCCGCCTACGAGCAGTACTTC. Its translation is CASSLTGGRISAYEQYF.

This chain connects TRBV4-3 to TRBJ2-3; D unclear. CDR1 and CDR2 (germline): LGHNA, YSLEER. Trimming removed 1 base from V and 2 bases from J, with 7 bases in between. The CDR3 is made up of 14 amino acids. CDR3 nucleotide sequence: TGCGCCAGCAGCCAAGGCTATCCCACAGATACGCAGTATTTT. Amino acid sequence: CASSQGYPTDTQYF.

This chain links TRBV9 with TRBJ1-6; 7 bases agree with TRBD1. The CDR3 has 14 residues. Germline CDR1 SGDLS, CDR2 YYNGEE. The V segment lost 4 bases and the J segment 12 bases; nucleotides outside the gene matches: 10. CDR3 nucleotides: TGTGCCAGCAGCATGGGACAGACCGGGGAACCCCTCCACTTT. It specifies CASSMGQTGEPLHF. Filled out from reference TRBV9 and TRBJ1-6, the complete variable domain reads DSGVTQTPKHLITATGQRVTLRCSPRSGDLSVYWYQQSLDQGLQFLIQYYNGEERAKGNILERFSAQQFPDLHSELNLSSLELGDSALYFCASSMGQTGEPLHFGNGTRLTVT.

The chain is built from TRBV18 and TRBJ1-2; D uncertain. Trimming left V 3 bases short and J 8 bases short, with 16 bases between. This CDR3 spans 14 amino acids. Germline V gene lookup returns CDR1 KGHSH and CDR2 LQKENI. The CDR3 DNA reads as TGTGCCAGCTCACCGCAAACAACCTCGGGGGGCTACACCTTC. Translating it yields CASSPQTTSGGYTF.

CDR3 in DNA: TGTGCCAGCAGCCGGACAGGGTCCTCCTACGAGCAGTACTTC. Its protein is CASSRTGSSYEQYF. This chain links TRBV19 with TRBJ2-7; 8 nucleotides line up with TRBD1. V dropped 9 bases and J dropped 0; count of bases not matched to a gene: 7. The V gene's germline CDR1 is LNHDA and CDR2 SQIVND (reference sequence). The CDR3 sequence is 14 residues long.

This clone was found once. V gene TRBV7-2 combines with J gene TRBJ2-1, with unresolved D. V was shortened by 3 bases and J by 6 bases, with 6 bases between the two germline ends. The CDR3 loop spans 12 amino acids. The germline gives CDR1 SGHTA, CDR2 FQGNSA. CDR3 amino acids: CASSFFGNEQFF. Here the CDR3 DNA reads TGTGCCAGCAGCTTCTTTGGCAATGAGCAGTTCTTC.

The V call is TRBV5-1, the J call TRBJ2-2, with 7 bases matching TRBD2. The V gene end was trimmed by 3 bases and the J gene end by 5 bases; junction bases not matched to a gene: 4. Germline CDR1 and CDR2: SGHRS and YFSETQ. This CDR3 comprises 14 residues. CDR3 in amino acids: CASSWEGRTGELFF. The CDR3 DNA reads TGCGCCAGCAGCTGGGAGGGGAGGACCGGGGAGCTGTTTTTT.

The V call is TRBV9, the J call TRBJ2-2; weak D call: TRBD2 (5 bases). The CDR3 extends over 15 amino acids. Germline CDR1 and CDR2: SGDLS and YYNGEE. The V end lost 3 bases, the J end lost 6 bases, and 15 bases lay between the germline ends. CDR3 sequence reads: CASSANAARAGELFF. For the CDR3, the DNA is TGTGCCAGCAGCGCGAACGCGGCGAGGGCCGGGGAGCTGTTTTTT.

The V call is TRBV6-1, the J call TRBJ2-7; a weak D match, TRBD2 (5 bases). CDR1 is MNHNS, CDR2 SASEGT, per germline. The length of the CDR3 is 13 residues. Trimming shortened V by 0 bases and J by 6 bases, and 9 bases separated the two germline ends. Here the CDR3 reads CASSEARRVEQYF. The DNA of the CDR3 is TGTGCCAGCAGTGAAGCGAGGCGGGTCGAGCAGTACTTC.